Included here is one TCR beta chain sequence, with context. Its antigen is not identified. This sample stems from a study of long-term antiretroviral therapy in people with HIV. Study information: The earliest samples predate the 2015 immediate-ART recommendation by about a decade. Study-wide results and limits: Post-ART samples showed increased diversity that remained below transplant donor control levels. HIV repertoires spanned tighter CDR3 length ranges than controls did.

The libraries were made with immunoSEQ v3.0 at survey level. The protocol was immunoSEQ multiplex PCR, while the TCRdb copy is restricted to in-frame clones and leaves out a portion. The sample lists about 15,000 clones; 81% were seen once. Treatment of all HIV participants took place in the United States. This CDR3 region has 15 residues. V dropped 8 bases and J dropped 6; count of bases not matched to a gene: 10. CDR1 is MNHNS, CDR2 SASEGT, per germline. The material was unsorted PBMCs, obtained 0.3 years after starting antiretroviral therapy. The rearrangement uses TRBV6-1 and TRBJ1-6; TRBD1 matches 7 bases. This clonotype was obtained from a man aged 18 to 35 with HIV. The CDR3, as DNA: TGTGCCAGCGCCCAGTGGACAGGCCCTAATTCACCCCTCCACTTT. Protein sequence: CASAQWTGPNSPLHF.